The 19 T cell receptor beta chains below come from one sample, sequenced in a study of OX40 agonist ivuxolimab in advanced cancers. Some clones are missing from TCRdb's copy, which holds only in-frame ones; the method was immunoSEQ multiplex PCR. The repertoire holds over 65,000 clones, with approximately 86% as singletons. Here the sequenced sample was CD4+ or CD8+ T cells sorted from blood, taken in a trial of the OX40 agonist ivuxolimab. These receptors originate from an adult with an advanced solid tumor such as melanoma, head and neck, liver or kidney cancer.

This clone ranks as medium-sized. Other DNA sequences in the sample encode the same CDR3. The V call is TRBV18, the J call TRBJ1-2; D uncertain. Between the trimmed V and J ends, which lost 1 base and 8 bases, there was a span of 11 bases. This CDR3 has 13 residues. Germline CDR1 and CDR2: KGHSH and LQKENI. CDR3 bases: TGTGCCAGCTCACCACGGACGGCGAGCGGCTACACCTTC. Its protein is CASSPRTASGYTF. Drawing the rest from reference TRBV18 and TRBJ1-2, the complete variable domain is NAGVMQNPRHLVRRRGQEARLRCSPMKGHSHVYWYRQLPEEGLKFMVYLQKENIIDESGMPKERFSAEFPKEGPSILRIQQVVRGDSAAYFCASSPRTASGYTFGSGTRLTVV.

In nucleotides, the CDR3 is TGTGCCAGCAGCGTAGAGGCAGGCGGCGAGCAGTACTTC. The encoded protein is CASSVEAGGEQYF. The chain recombines TRBV9 with TRBJ2-7; D remains unclear. Trimming pared 0 bases from V and 6 bases from J, leaving 10 bases between. CDR3 length equals 13 residues. Germline CDR1 reads SGDLS; CDR2 reads YYNGEE.

V and J are TRBV10-3 and TRBJ2-7; 8 bases agree with TRBD1. Germline assignment: CDR1 ENHRY and CDR2 SYGVKD. CDR3 length equals 14 residues. The J segment lost 7 bases and the V segment lost 3 bases, leaving 8 bases of the junction unmatched. As DNA, the CDR3 is TGTGCCATCAGTGACCTCGACAGGGGTGGAGAGCAGTACTTC. Amino acid sequence: CAISDLDRGGEQYF.

The V and J genes are TRBV27 and TRBJ2-3; D uncertain. CDR3 length equals 14 residues. Germline-derived CDR1 and CDR2 are MNHEY and SMNVEV (reference sequence). The V end was cut by 3 bases, the J end by 1 base, with 8 bases between. CDR3 nucleotides: TGTGCCAGCAGTTTTTTGGGTGGCACAGATACGCAGTATTTT. Translated, it gives CASSFLGGTDTQYF.

The chain has TRBV6-1 and TRBJ1-2; D is unresolved. From germline, CDR1 is MNHNS and CDR2 SASEGT. With 2 bases removed from V and 7 bases from J, the gap between germline ends came to 17 bases. The CDR3 totals 15 residues. This CDR3 is CASSEPGEIASGYTF. The CDR3 DNA follows: TGTGCCAGCAGTGAACCCGGGGAAATTGCTTCTGGCTACACCTTC.

CDR3 residues: CAWSVAGFGGYTF. The CDR3 nucleotides read TGTGCCTGGAGTGTCGCGGGTTTCGGGGGCTACACCTTC. This sequence joins TRBV30 and TRBJ1-2; D is uncertain. The V gene's germline CDR1 is GTSNPN and CDR2 SVGIG (reference sequence). V gave up 0 bases and J gave up 8 bases, with 13 bases separating them. This CDR3 has 13 residues.

The V gene is TRBV6-1, the J gene TRBJ2-3; no reliable D call. Germline V gene sequence: CDR1 MNHNS, CDR2 SASEGT. V dropped 6 bases and J dropped 5 bases, with 6 bases sitting between them. The CDR3 is made up of 11 amino acids. CDR3 amino acids: CASRQLDTQYF. The CDR3 DNA reads as TGTGCCAGCAGACAATTAGATACGCAGTATTTT.

The chain employs TRBV9 and TRBJ2-6; D is unclear. V was cut by 1 base and J by 0 bases, with 2 bases left in between. The CDR3 is made up of 14 amino acids. The germline CDR1 and CDR2 sequences are SGDLS and YYNGEE. CDR3 DNA sequence: TGTGCCAGCAGCGTAATCTCTGGGGCCAACGTCCTGACTTTC. Translating it yields CASSVISGANVLTF. The variable domain in full, with the rest retrieved from reference TRBV9 and TRBJ2-6, is DSGVTQTPKHLITATGQRVTLRCSPRSGDLSVYWYQQSLDQGLQFLIQYYNGEERAKGNILERFSAQQFPDLHSELNLSSLELGDSALYFCASSVISGANVLTFGAGSRLTVL.

The chain uses TRBV30 and TRBJ1-3; possible D gene TRBD1, 6 bases. This CDR3 comprises 14 residues. Germline V lookup: CDR1 GTSNPN, CDR2 SVGIG (reference sequence). V was clipped by 1 base and J by 1 base, with 8 bases between them. CDR3 coding DNA: TGTGCCTGGAGTGAAGGGGGGTCTGGAAACACCATATATTTT. It encodes CAWSEGGSGNTIYF.

The J gene is TRBJ2-1, the V gene TRBV4-2, with 11 bases aligning to TRBD2. The CDR3 length is 15 residues. Germline CDR1 reads LGHNA; CDR2 reads YNFKEQ. V was pared by 2 bases and J by 5 bases, with 2 bases of the junction left unmatched. The CDR3 sequence is CASSQLAGGNNEQFF. For the CDR3, the DNA is TGTGCCAGCAGCCAACTAGCGGGAGGAAACAATGAGCAGTTCTTC.

Regarding this clone: A read error may produce the germline difference seen at one junction end. V and J are TRBV19 and TRBJ1-1, with 7 bases lining up with TRBD1. The CDR3 runs 15 residues. CDR1 and CDR2 (germline): LNHDA, SQIVND (reference sequence). CDR3 protein: CASSQGGRENIEAFF. The CDR3 DNA reads as TGTGCCAGTAGTCAGGGGGGCCGGGAAAACATTGAAGCTTTCTTT.

The chain joins TRBV7-3 to TRBJ1-1; D is undetermined. Germline V gives CDR1 SGHTA, CDR2 FQGTGA. With 3 bases removed from V and 0 bases from J, the gap between germline ends came to 5 bases. There are 13 residues in the CDR3. This CDR3 is CASSFTMNTEAFF. CDR3 sequence (DNA): TGTGCCAGCAGCTTCACCATGAACACTGAAGCTTTCTTT.

The chain employs TRBV5-5 and TRBJ2-3, with D hard to call. The CDR3 has 13 residues. Germline lookup yields CDR1 SGHKS and CDR2 YYEKEE (reference sequence). V dropped 3 bases and J dropped 2 bases, with 7 bases sitting between them. The CDR3 loop is CASSSGFTDTQYF. CDR3 DNA: TGTGCCAGCAGCTCCGGCTTCACAGATACGCAGTATTTT.

The chain joins TRBV30 to TRBJ1-3; D gene uncertain. The germline gives CDR1 GTSNPN, CDR2 SVGIG (reference sequence). This CDR3 spans 11 amino acids. CDR3 sequence reads: CAGGSGNTIYF. CDR3 sequence (DNA): TGTGCGGGTGGCTCTGGAAACACCATATATTTT.

The DNA for the CDR3 is TGTGCCTGGAGTGTCGGACAGGGGTTTGCTGAAAAACTGTTTTTT. It codes for CAWSVGQGFAEKLFF. The chain carries TRBV30 and TRBJ1-4; 9 bases are a match to TRBD1. Germline V gene lookup returns CDR1 GTSNPN and CDR2 SVGIG (reference sequence). The CDR3 consists of 15 residues. V lost 0 bases and J lost 7; bases outside the gene matches: 6.

The V gene is TRBV11-2, the J gene TRBJ1-1; no definite D call. V was trimmed by 0 bases and J by 0 bases, leaving 5 bases between them. Germline V CDR1 and CDR2: SGHAT, FQNNGV. CDR3 length: 14 amino acids. The CDR3 coding sequence is TGTGCCAGCAGCTTAGAAACGGTGAACACTGAAGCTTTCTTT. Translation: CASSLETVNTEAFF.

This sequence joins TRBV7-8 and TRBJ2-7; 9 bases fit TRBD2. CDR3 length equals 15 residues. The trim removed 5 bases at V and 7 bases at J, leaving 12 bases unmatched. Germline-derived CDR1 and CDR2 are SGHVS and FQNEAQ. This CDR3 reads CASSPLAGEGEEQYF. The CDR3 DNA reads as TGTGCCAGCAGCCCTTTAGCGGGAGAGGGCGAAGAGCAGTACTTC.

The chain couples TRBV9 to TRBJ1-1; 7 positions match TRBD1. J was trimmed by 7 bases and V by 0 bases; bases with no gene match: 6. CDR1 is SGDLS and CDR2 is YYNGEE in the germline V gene. This CDR3 is 14 amino acids long. CDR3 coding DNA: TGTGCCAGCAGCGTAGAGTACAGGGGTGGTGAAGCTTTCTTT. Translation gives CASSVEYRGGEAFF.

V and J are TRBV5-1 and TRBJ1-3; 11 positions match TRBD1. V was clipped by 4 bases and J by 0 bases; unmatched bases: 3. Germline V gene lookup returns CDR1 SGHRS and CDR2 YFSETQ. CDR3 length: 16 residues. CDR3 protein: CASSTGTGGSGNTIYF. CDR3 sequence (DNA): TGCGCCAGCAGCACCGGGACAGGGGGCTCTGGAAACACCATATATTTT. The variable domain in full, with the rest retrieved from reference TRBV5-1 and TRBJ1-3, is KAGVTQTPRYLIKTRGQQVTLSCSPISGHRSVSWYQQTPGQGLQFLFEYFSETQRNKGNFPGRFSGRQFSNSRSEMNVSTLELGDSALYLCASSTGTGGSGNTIYFGEGSWLTVV.